A single sample is the source of the 30 T cell receptor beta chains below, sequenced in a study of tissue T cells after allogeneic stem cell transplantation. Specified time point: mouse harvest day 14 after allogeneic transplant. Tail vein injection delivered 10^7 T-cell-depleted bone marrow cells and 10^6 splenic CD5+ T cells. Generated by immunoSEQ multiplex PCR, the TCRdb table keeps only in-frame clones and is missing some. The sample consists of a few thousand clones, 51% of them appearing once. Material: lymph node tissue. These receptors were obtained from a female BALB/c mouse given C57BL/6 T cells with graft-versus-host disease after an allogeneic hematopoietic cell transplant.

This clone is a singleton in its sample. Genes here carry mouse names. The observed sequence ends 1 residue before the CDR3 terminus, with the missing tail filled in from the germline J gene. J is TRBJ2-3 and V is TRBV13-2, with 10 bases lining up with TRBD1. The germline CDR1 and CDR2 sequences are NNHNN and SYGAGS (reference sequence). V shed 1 base, J shed 4 bases, and the junction held 3 bases outside the gene matches. The CDR3 extends over 15 amino acids. CDR3 DNA, as far as it was read: TGTGCCAGCGGTGATAGGGGACAGGGGACAGAAACGCTGTAT. As protein: CASGDRGQGTETLY. The complete CDR3 sequence is CASGDRGQGTETLYF.

Points on this clone: Each gene name is a mouse one. Here the CDR3 reads CASRDSQDTQYF. The part of the CDR3 DNA that was read is TGTGCCAGCAGGGACAGTCAAGACACCCAGTAC. The chain links TRBV15 to TRBJ2-5, with D tentatively TRBD1 (6 bases). Sequencing ends 1 residue short of the CDR3 end; the germline J gene provides the rest. Germline V lookup: CDR1 SGHND, CDR2 FRSKSL. V shed 6 bases and J shed 3 bases, with 7 bases lying between them. The CDR3 contains 12 residues. Supplemented by reference TRBV15 and TRBJ2-5, the full variable domain reads DAGVTQTPRHEVAEKGQTIILKCEPVSGHNDLFWYRQTKIQGLELLSYFRSKSLMEDGGAFKDRFKAEMLNSSFSTLKIQPTEPKDSAVYLCASRDSQDTQYFGPGTRLLVL.

This clone was found a few times. Mouse gene names and germline throughout. The read is 1 residue too short to cover the CDR3 end, so that end is filled in from the germline J gene. V usage is TRBV14 and J usage is TRBJ1-5; D not certain. In germline, CDR1 is SGHDT, CDR2 FRDEAV. The CDR3 length is 12 residues. V was cut by 1 base and J by 7 bases, with 6 bases left in between. The DNA read from the CDR3 is TGTGCCAGCAGTTTCCGGGGACAGGCTCCGCTT. Its protein product is CASSFRGQAPL. From start to end, the CDR3 is CASSFRGQAPLF. Looking up the rest from reference TRBV14 and TRBJ1-5 gives the full variable domain: EAGVTQSPRYAVLQEGQAVSFWCDPISGHDTLYWYQQPRDQGPQLLVYFRDEAVIDNSQLPSDRFSAVRPKGTNSTLKIQSAKQGDTATYLCASSFRGQAPLFGEGTRLSVL.

This clone was detected only a few times. Each gene name is a mouse one. The read terminates 1 residue before the CDR3 end, so the remaining end is supplied by the germline J gene. The chain couples TRBV12-1 to TRBJ2-1; TRBD2 aligns across 12 bases. V was clipped by 4 bases and J by 6 bases; unmatched bases: 3. Per the germline V gene, CDR1 is SGHSN and CDR2 is HYEKVE. The CDR3 has 14 residues. The CDR3 DNA, read in part, is TGTGCCAGCTCCCGGGACTGGGGGGTTGCTGAGCAGTTC. Its protein is CASSRDWGVAEQF. The full CDR3 sequence reads CASSRDWGVAEQFF.

About this clone itself: Here the gene names and germline are mouse. The sequence runs out 1 residue before the end of the CDR3; the remainder is reconstructed from the germline J gene. This chain uses TRBV5 with TRBJ2-5; a possible D gene is TRBD2 (5 bases). Germline loops: CDR1 LGHNA, CDR2 YNLKQL (reference sequence). This CDR3 is built from 15 residues. The ends were cut back, 0 bases at V and 4 bases at J, with 11 bases in the middle. The covered CDR3 bases are TGTGCCAGCAGCCAAGATCGCCTGGGAGAAGACACCCAGTAC. Its protein product is CASSQDRLGEDTQY. The whole CDR3 sequence reads CASSQDRLGEDTQYF.

This clone was seen only once. Each gene name is a mouse one. The read ends 1 residue before the CDR3 terminus; that terminus is restored from the germline J gene. The rearrangement joins TRBV3 to TRBJ2-4; 9 nucleotides align to TRBD1. V shed 3 bases and J 4 bases; nucleotides not matched to a gene: 2. This CDR3 has 14 amino acids. CDR1 and CDR2 (germline): SNHLY, FYNGKV (reference sequence). The CDR3 bases that were read are TGTGCCAGCAGCTTTGACAGGGGGAAAAACACCTTGTAC. Translated, it gives CASSFDRGKNTLY. The CDR3 as a whole reads CASSFDRGKNTLYF. Together with reference TRBV3 and TRBJ2-4, the CDR3 gives the full variable domain: GPKVLQIPSHQIIDMGQMVTLNCDPVSNHLYFYWYKQILGQQMEFLVNFYNGKVMEKSKLFKDQFSVERPDGSYFTLKIQPTALEDSAVYFCASSFDRGKNTLYFGAGTRLSVL.

Details on this clone: Each gene name is a mouse one. The missing CDR3 end, 1 residue past where the read stops, is filled in from the germline J gene. V is TRBV29 and J is TRBJ1-1; D possibly corresponds to TRBD1 (5 bases). Germline assignment: CDR1 MSHET and CDR2 SYDVDS. This CDR3 is 14 amino acids long. The ends were cut back, 3 bases at V and 0 bases at J, with 8 bases in the middle. CDR3: CASSLGVANTEVFF. Partial CDR3 DNA: TGTGCTAGCAGTTTGGGGGTTGCAAACACAGAAGTCTTC.

Only a few counts were recorded for this clone. Gene and germline names: mouse. From the germline J gene comes the end of the CDR3, since the read stops 1 residue before it. The rearrangement uses TRBV13-3 and TRBJ2-1, with D unresolved. V lost 3 bases and J 5 bases, leaving 3 bases between the germline ends. The CDR3 spans 11 residues. Germline CDR1 and CDR2: NNHDY and SYVADS. The CDR3 sequence is CASSVNAEQFF. The CDR3 bases that were read are TGTGCCAGCAGTGTAAATGCTGAGCAGTTC.

On this clone: This likely traces to a read error, being one base from a far larger clone. Each gene name is a mouse one. The sequenced fragment ends 1 residue before the CDR3 boundary, so the rest is inferred from the germline J gene. The chain is built from TRBV13-3 and TRBJ2-7, with unresolved D. CDR3 length: 11 residues. The V end lost 9 bases, the J end lost 4 bases, and 11 bases lay between the germline ends. Germline-derived CDR1 and CDR2 are NNHDY and SYVADS. The CDR3 here is CANRSDYEQYF. The covered CDR3 bases are TGTGCCAACAGATCCGATTATGAACAGTAC.

On this clone itself: Mouse germline and gene names are used. The CDR3 goes on 1 residue after the read ends, and that part is filled in from the germline J gene. The chain is built from TRBV16 and TRBJ2-4, with TRBD2 identical over 11 bases. The V gene end was trimmed by 6 bases and the J gene end by 0 bases; junction bases not matched to a gene: 2. Germline CDR1 is SGHSA and CDR2 is FRNQAP. CDR3 length equals 15 residues. CDR3: CASRDWGDSQNTLYF. The sequenced part of the CDR3 DNA is TGTGCAAGCAGGGACTGGGGGGATAGTCAAAACACCTTGTAC.

Points on this clone: Mouse gene names and germline throughout. The read ends 1 residue shy of where the CDR3 ends; the end is completed using the germline J gene. The rearrangement uses TRBV1 and TRBJ2-4; perhaps TRBD2 as D (6 bases). The CDR3 extends over 14 amino acids. Trimming shortened V by 0 bases and J by 5 bases, and 9 bases separated the two germline ends. The germline V gene encodes CDR1 NSQYPW and CDR2 LRSPGD (reference sequence). The DNA read from the CDR3 is TGCACCTGCAGTGCAGATCCCTGGGGAAACACCTTGTAC. It codes for CTCSADPWGNTLY. The entire CDR3 is CTCSADPWGNTLYF.

Regarding this clone: Each gene name is a mouse one. The CDR3 sequence: CASIWTGYAEQFF. CDR3 bases read: TGTGCCAGCATCTGGACTGGCTATGCTGAGCAGTTC. The chain recombines TRBV19 with TRBJ2-1; 7 bases fit TRBD2. The CDR3 extends 1 residue past the end of the read, so its final part is completed from the germline J gene. The CDR3 has 13 amino acids. Germline V gene sequence: CDR1 FNHDT, CDR2 SITEND (reference sequence). Trimming at V came to 6 bases and at J to 3 bases, leaving 3 bases not matched to a gene.

Concerning this clone: All gene names here are mouse names. The read is 1 residue too short to cover the CDR3 end, so that end is filled in from the germline J gene. The chain uses TRBV19 and TRBJ2-5, with TRBD2 matching over 14 bases. CDR1 is FNHDT and CDR2 is SITEND in the germline V gene (reference sequence). Losses at the gene ends were 4 bases for V and 11 bases for J; bases not matched to a gene: 6. The CDR3 loop spans 14 amino acids. The CDR3 spells CASSRDWGGAGQYF. The DNA read from the CDR3 is TGTGCCAGCAGTCGGGACTGGGGGGGCGCGGGCCAGTAC.

As concerns this clone: The genes are named according to mouse. The CDR3 goes on 1 residue after the read ends, and that part is filled in from the germline J gene. V gene TRBV1 combines with J gene TRBJ2-5; D remains unclear. Germline values: CDR1 NSQYPW, CDR2 LRSPGD (reference sequence). This CDR3 spans 12 amino acids. Trimming left V 3 bases short and J 3 bases short, with 4 bases between. The CDR3 bases that were read are TGCACCTGCAGTGCGAATCAAGACACCCAGTAC. Encoded protein: CTCSANQDTQY. The CDR3 reads in full as CTCSANQDTQYF.

This clone qualifies as medium-sized. The gene names here belong to mouse. The sequence runs out 1 residue before the end of the CDR3; the remainder is reconstructed from the germline J gene. The J gene is TRBJ1-2, the V gene TRBV12-1; D is possibly TRBD1 (5 bases). Germline assignment: CDR1 SGHSN and CDR2 HYEKVE. The length of the CDR3 is 13 residues. Deletions cut 6 bases from V and 0 bases from J, with 10 bases between. The CDR3 sequence is CASPDRANSDYTF. CDR3 DNA, as far as it was read: TGTGCCAGCCCAGACAGAGCAAACTCCGACTACACC.

This clone is labeled as large. The listed genes are named as in mouse. The CDR3 end lies 1 residue beyond the end of the read and is filled in from the germline J gene. The chain carries TRBV17 and TRBJ2-7; perhaps TRBD2 as D (6 bases). The germline V gene encodes CDR1 MNHDT and CDR2 YYDKIL. Trimming pared 7 bases from V and 3 bases from J, leaving 13 bases between. This CDR3 spans 13 amino acids. Partial CDR3 DNA: TGTGCTAGCACTGGGGAGGGGTTCTATGAACAGTAC. Protein: CASTGEGFYEQY. The whole CDR3 protein reads CASTGEGFYEQYF. The variable domain in full, with the rest retrieved from reference TRBV17 and TRBJ2-7, is DTTVKQNPRYKLARVGKPVNLICSQTMNHDTMYWYQKKPNQAPKLLLFYYDKILNREADTFEKFQSSRPNNSFCSLYIGSAGLEYSAMYLCASTGEGFYEQYFGPGTRLTVL.

As to this clone: Mouse germline and gene names are used. The read stops 1 residue short of the end of the CDR3; the missing end is completed from the germline J gene. The chain links TRBV26 to TRBJ1-2; no clear D gene. The CDR3 is 14 residues long. Trimming removed 6 bases from V and 0 bases from J, with 11 bases in between. CDR1 and CDR2 (germline): KGHPV, FQNQEV (reference sequence). The sequenced CDR3 bases are TGTGCCAGCAGCCTCCAGTTTGCAAACTCCGACTACACC. Amino acids: CASSLQFANSDYT. The entire CDR3 sequence reads CASSLQFANSDYTF.

About this clone: Any gene name here is a mouse gene name. The read ends 1 residue before the CDR3 terminus; that terminus is restored from the germline J gene. This sequence joins TRBV14 and TRBJ2-4; 13 nucleotides match TRBD2. The germline V gene has CDR1 SGHDT and CDR2 FRDEAV. V shed 4 bases and J 7 bases; nucleotides not matched to a gene: 3. This CDR3 region has 14 residues. This chain's CDR3 is CASSGLGGLHTLYF. The sequenced CDR3 bases are TGTGCCAGCAGTGGACTGGGGGGGCTCCACACCTTGTAC.

Points on this clone: Genes and germline come from the mouse. The CDR3 extends 1 residue past the end of the read, so its final part is completed from the germline J gene. The chain carries TRBV3 and TRBJ2-2; D ambiguous. CDR1 SNHLY and CDR2 FYNGKV come from the germline V gene (reference sequence). Trimming took off 0 bases at V and 5 bases at J, with 10 bases between the two ends. This CDR3 contains 15 residues. This CDR3 reads CASSLAGLRTGQLYF. CDR3 bases read: TGTGCCAGCAGCTTAGCTGGGTTGAGGACCGGGCAGCTCTAC.

By frequency in the sample, this clone is medium-sized. Mouse gene names apply. The read falls 1 residue short of the CDR3 end, and the missing part is taken from the germline J gene. The gene calls are TRBV19 and TRBJ1-1, with D hard to call. Looked up from germline, CDR1 is FNHDT and CDR2 is SITEND (reference sequence). The CDR3 sequence is 13 residues long. The V gene lost 2 bases and the J gene lost 2 bases, with 7 bases spanning the gap. Partial CDR3 DNA: TGTGCCAGCAGTATCCAGGACAACACAGAAGTCTTC. This encodes CASSIQDNTEVF. The whole CDR3 reads CASSIQDNTEVFF.

Comments on this clone: Here the gene names and germline are mouse. The read comes to an end 1 residue before the CDR3 does, leaving the germline J gene to fill in the end. The chain joins TRBV26 to TRBJ2-7; 9 bases agree with TRBD1. Germline V gives CDR1 KGHPV, CDR2 FQNQEV (reference sequence). CDR3 size: 14 residues. With 4 bases clipped from V and 0 bases from J, the junction kept 1 base outside the gene matches. CDR3 in amino acids: CASSPGQGSYEQYF. CDR3 bases read: TGTGCCAGCAGTCCGGGACAGGGCTCCTATGAACAGTAC.

This clone turned up a few times. The gene symbols are mouse symbols. The read ends 1 residue before the CDR3 terminus; that terminus is restored from the germline J gene. This chain connects TRBV23 to TRBJ2-3; the DNA was not used to check the table's D call, TRBD2. The CDR3 contains 14 residues. Germline V gene lookup returns CDR1 KGHTA and CDR2 FQNQQP. CDR3 protein: CSSSRLGGAETLYF. The part of the CDR3 DNA that was read is TGCTCCAGCAGTCGGCTGGGGGGTGCAGAAACGCTGTAT.

This clone was counted between two and nine times. Gene names are mouse gene names. Read sequence stops 1 residue before the CDR3 end, and the germline J gene provides the missing end. This chain joins TRBV4 and TRBJ2-7; D is undetermined. Trimming shortened V by 6 bases and J by 3 bases, and 9 bases separated the two germline ends. CDR1 is LGHDT and CDR2 is YNNKQL in the germline V gene (reference sequence). CDR3 length: 12 amino acids. CDR3 DNA, as far as it was read: TGTGCCAGCAGTGATGCGATCTATGAACAGTAC. Its protein product is CASSDAIYEQY. The CDR3 in its entirety is CASSDAIYEQYF.

About this clone: The gene names given are mouse names. Read data end 1 residue before the CDR3 end; the end is taken from the germline J gene. This chain joins TRBV26 and TRBJ2-7, with no clear D. Germline lookup yields CDR1 KGHPV and CDR2 FQNQEV (reference sequence). The CDR3 covers 12 residues. Between the trimmed V and J ends, which lost 0 bases and 4 bases, there was a span of 4 bases. The CDR3 loop reads CASSLSGYEQYF. CDR3 bases read: TGTGCCAGCAGTCTGTCGGGGTATGAACAGTAC. Complete variable domain (other parts from reference TRBV26 and TRBJ2-7): NSKVIQTPRYLVKGQGQKAKMRCIPEKGHPVVFWYQQNKNNEFKFLINFQNQEVLQQIDMTEKRFSAECPSNSPCSLEIQSSEAGDSALYLCASSLSGYEQYFGPGTRLTVL.

About this clone itself: Each gene name is a mouse one. The read falls 1 residue short of the CDR3 end, and the missing part is taken from the germline J gene. The rearrangement uses TRBV1 and TRBJ1-6; D unclear. TRBJ1-6 is placed among ORFs of uncertain function. The CDR3 is 15 amino acids. The V end was cut by 3 bases, the J end by 4 bases, with 10 bases between. Germline values: CDR1 NSQYPW, CDR2 LRSPGD (reference sequence). The CDR3 loop is CTCSASTFYNSPLYF. The covered CDR3 bases are TGCACCTGCAGTGCCTCGACATTTTATAATTCGCCCCTCTAC.

Concerning this clone itself: Gene labels here are mouse ones. Read data end 1 residue before the CDR3 end; the end is taken from the germline J gene. The chain links TRBV2 to TRBJ1-4; TRBD1 is a possible D gene (5 bases). Germline V gene data show CDR1 as LGHNA and CDR2 as YSYQKL. Deletions cut 1 base from V and 7 bases from J, with 7 bases between. The CDR3 has 13 residues. The CDR3 bases that were read are TGTGCCAGCAGCCAAGGGGGGGGCGAAAGATTATTT. Its protein product is CASSQGGGERLF. In full, the CDR3 reads CASSQGGGERLFF. Looking up the rest from reference TRBV2 and TRBJ1-4 gives the full variable domain: DPKIIQKPKYLVAVTGSEKILICEQYLGHNAMYWYRQSAKKPLEFMFSYSYQKLMDNQTASSRFQPQSSKKNHLDLQITALKPDDSATYFCASSQGGGERLFFGHGTKLSVL.

In the case of this clone: Mouse gene names and germline throughout. The read ends 1 residue before the CDR3 terminus; that terminus is restored from the germline J gene. The rearrangement links TRBV12-1 to TRBJ1-3; 7 bases are a match to TRBD1. This CDR3 is built from 15 residues. J was trimmed by 0 bases and V by 2 bases; bases with no gene match: 3. Per the germline V gene, CDR1 is SGHSN and CDR2 is HYEKVE. CDR3 in amino acids: CASSQQGSSGNTLYF. Incomplete CDR3 DNA: TGTGCCAGCTCTCAACAGGGGTCTTCTGGAAATACGCTCTAT.

On this clone itself: Any gene name here is a mouse gene name. The CDR3 goes on 1 residue after the read ends, and that part is filled in from the germline J gene. The chain couples TRBV13-2 to TRBJ2-1; 8 bases are shared with TRBD2. Germline-derived CDR1 and CDR2 are NNHNN and SYGAGS (reference sequence). V trimming: 0 bases; J trimming: 0 bases; junction bases outside the gene matches: 2. The CDR3 has 16 residues. The covered CDR3 bases are TGTGCCAGCGGTGATGCCTGGGGGGATAACTATGCTGAGCAGTTC. Protein product: CASGDAWGDNYAEQF. The whole CDR3 sequence reads CASGDAWGDNYAEQFF.

This clone showed up just a few times. Here the gene names and germline are mouse. The observed sequence ends 1 residue before the CDR3 terminus, with the missing tail filled in from the germline J gene. V and J are TRBV31 and TRBJ2-2; TRBD2 matches at 9 bases. From germline, CDR1 is GKSSPN and CDR2 SITVG. V shed 3 bases, J shed 0 bases, and the junction held 5 bases outside the gene matches. The CDR3 has 16 residues. This CDR3 is CAWSLDWGANTGQLYF. Incomplete CDR3 DNA: TGTGCCTGGAGCCTGGACTGGGGAGCAAACACCGGGCAGCTCTAC.

Note on this clone: Gene names and germline refer to mouse. The DNA ends 1 residue before the CDR3 does, and the rest of the CDR3 is filled in from the germline J gene. This chain connects TRBV23 to TRBJ2-3; TRBD2 was called by the table and not checked on the DNA. The germline V gene has CDR1 KGHTA and CDR2 FQNQQP. This CDR3 region has 15 residues. The sequenced CDR3 bases are TGCTCCAGCAGTCAATCGGGGGGGCTTGCAGAAACGCTGTAT. It specifies CSSSQSGGLAETLY. The whole CDR3 protein is CSSSQSGGLAETLYF.